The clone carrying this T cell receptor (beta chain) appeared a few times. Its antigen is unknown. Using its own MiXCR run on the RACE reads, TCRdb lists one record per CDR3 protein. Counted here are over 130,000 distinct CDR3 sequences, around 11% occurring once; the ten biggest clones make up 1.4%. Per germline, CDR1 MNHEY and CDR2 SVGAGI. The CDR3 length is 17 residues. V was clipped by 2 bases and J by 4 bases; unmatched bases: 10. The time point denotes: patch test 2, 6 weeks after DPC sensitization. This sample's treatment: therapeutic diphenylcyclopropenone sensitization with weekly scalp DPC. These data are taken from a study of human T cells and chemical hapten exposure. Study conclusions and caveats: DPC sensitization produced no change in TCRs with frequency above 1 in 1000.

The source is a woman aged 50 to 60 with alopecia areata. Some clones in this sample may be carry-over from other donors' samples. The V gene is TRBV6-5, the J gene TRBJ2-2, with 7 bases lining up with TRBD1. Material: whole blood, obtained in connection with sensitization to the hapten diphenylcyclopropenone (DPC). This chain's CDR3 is CASSYITGELVTGELFF. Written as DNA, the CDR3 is TGTGCCAGCAGTTACATCACAGGGGAATTGGTCACCGGGGAGCTGTTTTTT.